The present T cell receptor (beta chain) was sequenced within a study of blood T cell repertoires in COVID-19. In the study overall: PBMCs, B-cell-depleted T cells, or T cells were the source of the cDNA or gDNA that made up the material.

The repertoire was sequenced with immunoSEQ multiplex PCR; TCRdb's copy has only in-frame clones and lacks some. The sample has about 100,000 clones; around four fifths are singletons. The germline V gene encodes CDR1 SNHLY and CDR2 FYNNEI. V shed 6 bases and J shed 6 bases, with 12 bases lying between them. The CDR3 contains 13 residues. Only a few counts were recorded for this clone. The sequencing sample was made of peripheral blood. V gene TRBV2 combines with J gene TRBJ2-1, with D perhaps matching TRBD1 (6 bases). The TCR comes from a woman in her seventies with acute or convalescent COVID-19. Written as DNA, the CDR3 is TGTGCCAGCAGAAGGGACAAGCTCAATGAGCAGTTCTTC. It is translated as CASRRDKLNEQFF.